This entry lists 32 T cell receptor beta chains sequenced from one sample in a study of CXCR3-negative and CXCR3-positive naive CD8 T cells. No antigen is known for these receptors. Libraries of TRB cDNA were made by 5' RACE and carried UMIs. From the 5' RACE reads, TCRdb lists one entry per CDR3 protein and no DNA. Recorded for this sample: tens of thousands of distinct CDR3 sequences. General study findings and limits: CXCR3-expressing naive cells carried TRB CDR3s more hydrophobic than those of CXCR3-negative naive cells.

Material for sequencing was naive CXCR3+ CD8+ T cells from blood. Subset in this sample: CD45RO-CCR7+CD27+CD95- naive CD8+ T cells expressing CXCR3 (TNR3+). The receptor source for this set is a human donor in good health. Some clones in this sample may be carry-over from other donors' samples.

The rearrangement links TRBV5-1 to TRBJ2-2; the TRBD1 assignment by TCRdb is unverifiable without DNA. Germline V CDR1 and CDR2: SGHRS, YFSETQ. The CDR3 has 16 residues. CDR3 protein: CASSLDVTGGVGELFF.

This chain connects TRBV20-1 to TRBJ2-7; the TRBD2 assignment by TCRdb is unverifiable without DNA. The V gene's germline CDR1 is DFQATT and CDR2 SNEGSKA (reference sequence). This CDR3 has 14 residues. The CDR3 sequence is CSAREGLENYEQYF.

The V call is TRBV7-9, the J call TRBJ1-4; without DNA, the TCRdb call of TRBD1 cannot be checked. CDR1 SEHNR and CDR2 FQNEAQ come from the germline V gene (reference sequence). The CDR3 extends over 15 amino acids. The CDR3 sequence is CASTGLTPTNEKLFF.

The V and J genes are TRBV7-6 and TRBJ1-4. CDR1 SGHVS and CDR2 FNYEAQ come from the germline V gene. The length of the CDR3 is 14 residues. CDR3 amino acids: CASSQTPREEKLFF.

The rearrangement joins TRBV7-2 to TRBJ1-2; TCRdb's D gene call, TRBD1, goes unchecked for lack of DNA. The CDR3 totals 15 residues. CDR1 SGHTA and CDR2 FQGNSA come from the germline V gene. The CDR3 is CASSSPLQFRNGYTF.

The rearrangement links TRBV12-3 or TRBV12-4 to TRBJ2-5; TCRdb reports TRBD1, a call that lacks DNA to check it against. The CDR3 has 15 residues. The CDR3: CASSQPGGDRETQYF.

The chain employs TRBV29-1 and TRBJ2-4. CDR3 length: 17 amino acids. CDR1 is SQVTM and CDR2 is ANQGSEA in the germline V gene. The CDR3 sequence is CSVEVFLEQIAKNIQYF.

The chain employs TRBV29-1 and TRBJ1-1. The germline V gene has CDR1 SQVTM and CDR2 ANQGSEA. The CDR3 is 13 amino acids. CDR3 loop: CSVVWVGNTEAFF.

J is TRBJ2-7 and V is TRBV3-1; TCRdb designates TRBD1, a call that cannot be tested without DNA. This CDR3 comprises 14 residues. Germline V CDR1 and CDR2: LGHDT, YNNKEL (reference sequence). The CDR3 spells CASSGTGIPYEQYF.

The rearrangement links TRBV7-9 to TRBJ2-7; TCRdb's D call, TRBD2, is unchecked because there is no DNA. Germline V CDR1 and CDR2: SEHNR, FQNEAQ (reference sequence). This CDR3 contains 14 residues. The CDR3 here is CASSTREVFDEQYF.

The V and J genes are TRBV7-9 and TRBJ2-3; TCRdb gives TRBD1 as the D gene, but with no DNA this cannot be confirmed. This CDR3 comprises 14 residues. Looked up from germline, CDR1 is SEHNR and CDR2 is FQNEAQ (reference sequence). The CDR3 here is CASSLVSLGDTQYF.

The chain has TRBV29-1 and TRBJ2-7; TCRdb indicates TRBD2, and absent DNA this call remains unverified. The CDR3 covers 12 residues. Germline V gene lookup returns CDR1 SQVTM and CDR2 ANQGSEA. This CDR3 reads CRRHASRGEQYF.

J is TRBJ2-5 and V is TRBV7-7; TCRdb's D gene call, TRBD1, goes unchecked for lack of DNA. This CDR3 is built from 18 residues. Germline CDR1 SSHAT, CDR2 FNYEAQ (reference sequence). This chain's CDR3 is CASSLYPRGAVYQETQYF.

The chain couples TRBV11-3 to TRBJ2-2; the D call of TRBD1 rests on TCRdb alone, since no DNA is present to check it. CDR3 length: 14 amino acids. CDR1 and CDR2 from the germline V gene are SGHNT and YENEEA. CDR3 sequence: CASSFAGGTGELFF.

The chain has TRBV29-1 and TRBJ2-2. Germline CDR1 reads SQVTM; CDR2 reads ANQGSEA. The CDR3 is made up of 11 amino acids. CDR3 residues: CSVLYTGELFF.

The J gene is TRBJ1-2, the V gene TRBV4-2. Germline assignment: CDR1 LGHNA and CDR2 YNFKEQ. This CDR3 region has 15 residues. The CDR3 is CASSQGPLSLYGYTF.

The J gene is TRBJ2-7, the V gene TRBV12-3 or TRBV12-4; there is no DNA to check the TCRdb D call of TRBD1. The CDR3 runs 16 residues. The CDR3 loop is CASSLNAGVRAYEQYF.

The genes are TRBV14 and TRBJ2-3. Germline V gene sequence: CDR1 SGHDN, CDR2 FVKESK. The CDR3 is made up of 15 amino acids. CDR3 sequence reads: CTSSLLAGSTDTQYF.

CDR3 residues: CASDGTSGQSSYEQYF. This chain uses TRBV7-9 with TRBJ2-7; TCRdb lists TRBD2, though no DNA is available to test this call. Per the germline V gene, CDR1 is SEHNR and CDR2 is FQNEAQ (reference sequence). The CDR3 loop spans 16 amino acids. The full variable domain, rest sourced from reference TRBV7-9 and TRBJ2-7, is DTGVSQNPRHKITKRGQNVTFRCDPISEHNRLYWYRQTLGQGPEFLTYFQNEAQLEKSRLLSDRFSAERPKGSFSTLEIQRTEQGDSAMYLCASDGTSGQSSYEQYFGPGTRLTVT.

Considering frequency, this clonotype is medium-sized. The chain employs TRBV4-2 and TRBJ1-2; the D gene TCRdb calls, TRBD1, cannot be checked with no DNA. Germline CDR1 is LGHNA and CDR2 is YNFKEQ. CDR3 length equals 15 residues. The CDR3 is CASSQVETGGQGYTF.

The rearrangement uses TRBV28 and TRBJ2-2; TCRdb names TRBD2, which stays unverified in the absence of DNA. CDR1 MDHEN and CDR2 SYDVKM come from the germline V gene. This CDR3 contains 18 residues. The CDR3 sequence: CASSFRKTSGGFTGELFF.

CDR3 amino acids: CASSSRGEETQYF. The rearrangement joins TRBV7-9 to TRBJ2-5; the D call from TCRdb, TRBD2, cannot be confirmed without DNA. Germline V CDR1 and CDR2: SEHNR, FQNEAQ (reference sequence). This CDR3 has 13 residues.

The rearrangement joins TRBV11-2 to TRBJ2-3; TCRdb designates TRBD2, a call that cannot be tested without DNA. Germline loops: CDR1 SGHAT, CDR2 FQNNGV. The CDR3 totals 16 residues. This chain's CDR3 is CASSPWTSGLTDTQYF.

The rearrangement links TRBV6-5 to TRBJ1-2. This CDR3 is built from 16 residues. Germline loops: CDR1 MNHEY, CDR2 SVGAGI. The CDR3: CASSYSIGGSVSGYTF.

The CDR3 loop reads CASSTTMADSYNEQFF. The V call is TRBV7-9, the J call TRBJ2-1. There are 16 residues in the CDR3. Germline loops: CDR1 SEHNR, CDR2 FQNEAQ (reference sequence).

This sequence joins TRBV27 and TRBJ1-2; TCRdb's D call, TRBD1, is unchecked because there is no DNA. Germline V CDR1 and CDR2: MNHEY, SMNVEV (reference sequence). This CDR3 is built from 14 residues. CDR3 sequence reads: CASSQLNGGGGYTF.

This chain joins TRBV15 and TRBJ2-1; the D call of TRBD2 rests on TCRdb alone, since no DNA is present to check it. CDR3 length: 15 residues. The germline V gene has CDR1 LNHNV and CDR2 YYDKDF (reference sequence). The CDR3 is CATSTIPGGYNEQFF.

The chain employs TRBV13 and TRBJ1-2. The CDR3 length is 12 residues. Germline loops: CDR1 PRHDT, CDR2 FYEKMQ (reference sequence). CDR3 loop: CASSPVGGGYTF. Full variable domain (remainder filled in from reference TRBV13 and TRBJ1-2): AAGVIQSPRHLIKEKRETATLKCYPIPRHDTVYWYQQGPGQDPQFLISFYEKMQSDKGSIPDRFSAQQFSDYHSELNMSSLELGDSALYFCASSPVGGGYTFGSGTRLTVV.

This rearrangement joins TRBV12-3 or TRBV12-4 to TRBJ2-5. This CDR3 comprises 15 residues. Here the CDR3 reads CASSLVAAFRETQYF.

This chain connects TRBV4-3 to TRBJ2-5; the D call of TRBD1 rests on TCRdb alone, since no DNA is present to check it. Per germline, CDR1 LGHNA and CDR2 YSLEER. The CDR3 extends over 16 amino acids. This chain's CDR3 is CASIQETGGLWETQYF.

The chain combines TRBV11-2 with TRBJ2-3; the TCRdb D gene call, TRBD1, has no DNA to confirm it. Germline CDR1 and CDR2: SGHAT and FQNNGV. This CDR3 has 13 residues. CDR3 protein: CASSPPGDDTQYF.

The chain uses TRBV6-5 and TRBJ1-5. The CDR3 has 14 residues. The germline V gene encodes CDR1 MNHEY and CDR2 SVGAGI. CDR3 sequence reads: CASSYGQWDQPQHF.